This T cell receptor beta chain was captured by sequencing in a study of T-cell reconstitution after alpha-beta-depleted transplantation in children. Of note for this clonotype: No antigen is known for it.

The TCRbeta library was prepared with unique molecular identifiers. TCRdb reprocessed the PCR reads via MiXCR and lists one record per CDR3 protein. The data contain over 120,000 distinct CDR3 sequences, about 9% of them singletons. Trimming cost V 0 bases and J 4 bases, with 11 bases left between them. Germline V lookup: CDR1 SGHRS, CDR2 YFSETQ. The length of the CDR3 is 14 residues. Broader study findings: Surviving thymic progenitors and recipient T cells were the source of high TCRbeta diversity at day 60 in some patients. T-cell counts and diversity at one year following transplant were attributed mainly to newly produced T cells. Alpha-beta T cells about two months after transplant reportedly derived from several hundred expanded graft clones.

The sample here was PBMCs, mostly from graft donor cells, taken 180 days after TCRalphabeta/CD19-depleted stem cell transplant. This receptor was identified in a female patient aged 2 to 10 who had a stem cell transplant for congenital amegakaryocytic thrombocytopenia, so the T cells may come from the graft donor. This chain connects TRBV5-1 to TRBJ2-7; perhaps TRBD2 as D (6 bases). This chain's CDR3 is CASSLEGLLYEQYF. CDR3 nucleotide sequence: TGCGCCAGCAGCTTGGAGGGACTCTTATACGAGCAGTACTTC.